The 14 T cell receptor beta chains presented below share a single source sample, sequenced in a study of T-cell reconstitution after alpha-beta-depleted transplantation in children. Library preparation (for TCRbeta) was performed with unique molecular identifiers. Via MiXCR, TCRdb re-called the PCR reads, giving one row per CDR3 protein. The table shows more than 85,000 distinct CDR3 sequences, with 10% occurring only once. This specimen was PBMCs from the stem cell graft donor, taken from the stem cell graft. Receptor source: a human donor who donated a stem cell graft to a child with acute lymphoblastic leukemia.

About this clonotype itself: Possible read error: a much larger clone is one base away. The chain recombines TRBV7-2 with TRBJ2-7, with D uncertain. This CDR3 region has 11 residues. Germline V gene sequence: CDR1 SGHTA, CDR2 FQGNSA. This CDR3 is CSSSLKAEQYF. DNA of the CDR3: TGTTCCAGCAGCTTAAAGGCCGAGCAGTACTTC.

This clonotype was counted many times. The CDR3 region is CASSLEGTEAFF. In DNA form, the CDR3 reads TGCGCCAGCAGCTTGGAAGGCACTGAAGCTTTCTTT. This sequence joins TRBV5-1 and TRBJ1-1; D ambiguous. Trimming cost V 0 bases and J 4 bases, with 4 bases left between them. Germline CDR1 SGHRS, CDR2 YFSETQ. CDR3 length: 12 amino acids.

The chain joins TRBV27 to TRBJ2-5, with TRBD1 matching over 7 bases. The CDR3 contains 14 residues. Per the germline V gene, CDR1 is MNHEY and CDR2 is SMNVEV (reference sequence). With V trimmed by 4 bases and J by 3 bases, 5 bases remained unmatched. CDR3 DNA: TGTGCCAGCAGTTACGGGACAGAGAAAGAGACCCAGTACTTC. It specifies CASSYGTEKETQYF.

This clonotype was detected ten times or more. The chain couples TRBV20-1 to TRBJ2-5; 10 nucleotides line up with TRBD1. Germline loops: CDR1 DFQATT, CDR2 SNEGSKA (reference sequence). After removal of 0 bases from V and 4 bases from J, the junction contained 11 bases not matched to a gene. This CDR3 contains 17 residues. Here the CDR3 reads CSARDRDRGVLRETQYF. The CDR3 bases are TGCAGTGCTAGAGATAGGGACAGGGGAGTTCTCCGAGAGACCCAGTACTTC.

This clonotype was detected ten times or more. V is TRBV7-9 and J is TRBJ1-1, with D unresolved. V shed 2 bases and J shed 6 bases, with 7 bases lying between them. Germline lookup yields CDR1 SEHNR and CDR2 FQNEAQ (reference sequence). This CDR3 is built from 12 residues. In DNA form, the CDR3 reads TGTGCCAGCAGCTTACCCGTCCCTGAAGCTTTCTTT. It is translated as CASSLPVPEAFF.

The table lists this clonotype with many counts. The chain is built from TRBV27 and TRBJ2-1, with D unclear. Per the germline V gene, CDR1 is MNHEY and CDR2 is SMNVEV (reference sequence). The length of the CDR3 is 17 residues. Trimming stripped 1 base from V and 0 bases from J, with 13 bases between. The CDR3 DNA follows: TGTGCCAGCAGTTTATATCCATTCCAGAGCTCCTACAATGAGCAGTTCTTC. This sequence encodes CASSLYPFQSSYNEQFF.

This clonotype was detected ten times or more. The chain couples TRBV7-2 to TRBJ1-5; D gene unclear. Deletions cut 7 bases from V and 3 bases from J, with 10 bases between. The CDR3 runs to 13 residues. CDR1 and CDR2 from the germline V gene are SGHTA and FQGNSA. CDR3 nucleotide sequence: TGTGCCAGCAACGACACCCCCAATCAGCCCCAGCATTTT. Its protein is CASNDTPNQPQHF.

This clonotype has at least ten counts. The chain links TRBV7-2 to TRBJ1-5; unclear D gene. CDR3 size: 14 residues. The V and J ends lost 1 base and 3 bases respectively, with 7 bases between them. Germline V CDR1 and CDR2: SGHTA, FQGNSA. This CDR3 is CASSLGRNNQPQHF. The CDR3 DNA reads as TGTGCCAGCAGCTTAGGACGGAACAATCAGCCCCAGCATTTT.

The table lists this clonotype with many counts. The chain combines TRBV7-2 with TRBJ1-5; tentatively, D is TRBD1 (5 bases). Germline CDR1 reads SGHTA; CDR2 reads FQGNSA. V was clipped by 6 bases and J by 2 bases, with 14 bases between them. The CDR3 loop spans 15 amino acids. The CDR3, as DNA: TGTGCCAGCAGGTTGGGACCCCGCGGCAATCAGCCCCAGCATTTT. Translation: CASRLGPRGNQPQHF. Supplemented by reference TRBV7-2 and TRBJ1-5, the full variable domain reads GAGVSQSPSNKVTEKGKDVELRCDPISGHTALYWYRQSLGQGLEFLIYFQGNSAPDKSGLPSDRFSAERTGGSVSTLTIQRTQQEDSAVYLCASRLGPRGNQPQHFGDGTRLSIL.

This clonotype was counted ten times or more. The rearrangement uses TRBV6-5 and TRBJ2-5, with unresolved D. Germline assignment: CDR1 MNHEY and CDR2 SVGAGI. This CDR3 is built from 13 residues. Trimming removed 0 bases at V and 5 bases at J, with 7 bases between. The CDR3 DNA follows: TGTGCCAGCAGTTACTCCAGGTCGGAGACCCAGTACTTC. It encodes CASSYSRSETQYF.

This clonotype was recorded at least ten times. The V gene is TRBV9, the J gene TRBJ2-1; TRBD2 matches 7 bases. This CDR3 has 17 amino acids. J gave up 0 bases and V 4 bases, and 10 bases lay outside the gene matches. Germline-derived CDR1 and CDR2 are SGDLS and YYNGEE. CDR3 in amino acids: CASSPVGGSHSYNEQFF. The CDR3 coding sequence is TGTGCCAGCAGCCCGGTGGGGGGGTCCCACTCCTACAATGAGCAGTTCTTC.

This clonotype has a count of ten or more. The V call is TRBV6-5, the J call TRBJ1-5; D is undetermined. CDR1 MNHEY and CDR2 SVGAGI come from the germline V gene. Deletions cut 3 bases from V and 1 base from J, with 16 bases between. This CDR3 region has 17 residues. CDR3 loop: CASSYPGNLNSNQPQHF. The CDR3 DNA follows: TGTGCCAGCAGTTATCCCGGAAACCTCAACAGCAATCAGCCCCAGCATTTT.

This clonotype came up a few times. The rearrangement links TRBV14 to TRBJ2-1, with 7 bases lining up with TRBD1. The CDR3 has 16 amino acids. Germline values: CDR1 SGHDN, CDR2 FVKESK. Losses at the gene ends were 4 bases for V and 4 bases for J; bases not matched to a gene: 10. CDR3 region: CASSRTTGASYNEQFF. The DNA of the CDR3 is TGTGCCAGCAGCCGTACAACAGGGGCTTCATACAATGAGCAGTTCTTC.

This clonotype was counted at least ten times. V and J are TRBV5-1 and TRBJ1-3; tentative D call: TRBD1 (6 bases). CDR3 length equals 17 residues. The germline V gene has CDR1 SGHRS and CDR2 YFSETQ. Trimming cost V 0 bases and J 0 bases, with 13 bases left between them. The CDR3 DNA reads TGCGCCAGCAGCTTGGCCCTGGGACACCCCTCTGGAAACACCATATATTTT. Protein product: CASSLALGHPSGNTIYF.